What follows are 22 T cell receptor beta chains derived from one specimen sequenced in a study of blood T cell repertoires in COVID-19. Profiled with immunoSEQ multiplex PCR; TCRdb holds only in-frame clones, not every one. The table includes around 140,000 clones, roughly 79% detected once. The specimen was PBMCs or T cells enriched from blood (not recorded which). The receptor source for this set is a woman aged 45-59 years who had recovered from COVID-19.

The V call is TRBV5-1, the J call TRBJ2-5; D may be TRBD2 (7 bases). V was pared by 0 bases and J by 4 bases, with 16 bases between. The germline V gene encodes CDR1 SGHRS and CDR2 YFSETQ. This CDR3 is built from 16 residues. The CDR3 DNA sequence: TGCGCCAGCAGCTTGGGTCGGGGGGCTGGGCTAGAGACCCAGTACTTC. This sequence encodes CASSLGRGAGLETQYF.

The count of this clone is one. This sequence joins TRBV25-1 and TRBJ2-2; D not certain. This CDR3 has 18 residues. Looked up from germline, CDR1 is MGHDK and CDR2 is SYGVNS. Trimming left V 5 bases short and J 1 base short, with 20 bases between. The CDR3 loop reads CASSRFNPLGRNTGELFF. CDR3 DNA: TGTGCCAGCAGTCGTTTCAACCCTCTGGGCAGGAACACCGGGGAGCTGTTTTTT. Complete variable domain (other parts from reference TRBV25-1 and TRBJ2-2): EADIYQTPRYLVIGTGKKITLECSQTMGHDKMYWYQQDPGMELHLIHYSYGVNSTEKGDLSSESTVSRIRTEHFPLTLESARPSHTSQYLCASSRFNPLGRNTGELFFGEGSRLTVL.

This chain links TRBV6-5 with TRBJ1-2; 8 bases agree with TRBD1. CDR3 length: 14 residues. J gave up 7 bases and V 5 bases, and 9 bases lay outside the gene matches. Germline values: CDR1 MNHEY, CDR2 SVGAGI. The CDR3: CASSKDRDSSGYTF. The CDR3 DNA reads as TGTGCCAGCAGTAAGGACAGGGATTCTAGTGGCTACACCTTC.

This sequence joins TRBV2 and TRBJ2-7; D might be TRBD2 (6 bases). Germline assignment: CDR1 SNHLY and CDR2 FYNNEI. The V and J ends lost 6 bases and 4 bases respectively, with 10 bases between them. This CDR3 region has 12 residues. The CDR3 region has the DNA TGTGCCAGCAGCCCGGACTATTACGAGCAGTACTTC. Translation: CASSPDYYEQYF.

The chain employs TRBV2 and TRBJ2-5; 9 positions match TRBD2. Trimming took 7 bases from V and 3 from J; bases not matched to a gene: 15. The CDR3 consists of 17 residues. Germline V gene data show CDR1 as SNHLY and CDR2 as FYNNEI. CDR3 sequence reads: CASKKIVGGRAEETQYF. CDR3 coding DNA: TGTGCCAGCAAAAAGATTGTCGGCGGGAGGGCCGAAGAGACCCAGTACTTC. Full variable domain (rest looked up from reference TRBV2 and TRBJ2-5): EPEVTQTPSHQVTQMGQEVILRCVPISNHLYFYWYRQILGQKVEFLVSFYNNEISEKSEIFDDQFSVERPDGSNFTLKIRSTKLEDSAMYFCASKKIVGGRAEETQYFGPGTRLLVL.

The rearrangement links TRBV19 to TRBJ1-1; TRBD1 matches at 8 bases. The CDR3 is 12 amino acids. Trimming took 6 bases from V and 4 from J; bases not matched to a gene: 1. From germline, CDR1 is LNHDA and CDR2 SQIVND (reference sequence). CDR3 residues: CASRTGATEAFF. DNA for the CDR3: TGTGCCAGTAGGACAGGGGCCACTGAAGCTTTCTTT.

This clone has just one count. The chain is built from TRBV28 and TRBJ2-5, with TRBD2 matching 8 bases. CDR1 MDHEN and CDR2 SYDVKM come from the germline V gene. The CDR3 is 14 residues long. V was pared by 6 bases and J by 3 bases, with 6 bases of the junction left unmatched. The CDR3 region has the DNA TGTGCCAGCAGCCCGGGGGGGAACAAAGAGACCCAGTACTTC. Its translation is CASSPGGNKETQYF.

The rearrangement uses TRBV9 and TRBJ2-1, with TRBD1 as a possible D gene (6 bases). This CDR3 has 14 amino acids. Germline lookup yields CDR1 SGDLS and CDR2 YYNGEE. The V end lost 3 bases, the J end lost 5 bases, and 12 bases lay between the germline ends. The CDR3 DNA sequence: TGTGCCAGCAGCGCCCCAGGGGCGGACAATGAGCAGTTCTTC. Encoded protein: CASSAPGADNEQFF.

This chain uses TRBV27 with TRBJ1-1; TRBD1 might be the D (6 bases). The CDR3 contains 15 residues. The V gene's germline CDR1 is MNHEY and CDR2 SMNVEV (reference sequence). V dropped 10 bases and J dropped 2 bases, with 20 bases sitting between them. This chain's CDR3 is CATKTGGFANTEAFF. The CDR3 DNA follows: TGTGCCACCAAGACGGGGGGCTTCGCCAACACTGAAGCTTTCTTT.

J is TRBJ1-2 and V is TRBV4-1; 7 positions agree with TRBD1. After removal of 4 bases from V and 5 bases from J, the junction contained 7 bases not matched to a gene. The germline CDR1 and CDR2 sequences are MGHRA and YSYEKL. The CDR3 covers 14 residues. The CDR3 loop is CASSRGTADYGYTF. The CDR3 DNA reads TGCGCCAGCAGCCGGGGGACAGCCGATTATGGCTACACCTTC.

The CDR3 sequence: CASSLDPTGGEQYF. Written as DNA, the CDR3 is TGCGCCAGCAGCTTGGACCCTACAGGGGGCGAGCAGTACTTC. This rearrangement joins TRBV5-1 to TRBJ2-7; 8 bases line up with TRBD1. The CDR3 spans 14 residues. Losses at the gene ends were 0 bases for V and 6 bases for J; bases not matched to a gene: 5. Germline values: CDR1 SGHRS, CDR2 YFSETQ.

The chain carries TRBV7-8 and TRBJ1-5; 7 bases are a match to TRBD1. There are 15 residues in the CDR3. V was clipped by 3 bases and J by 7 bases; unmatched bases: 9. The germline V gene has CDR1 SGHVS and CDR2 FQNEAQ. As DNA, the CDR3 is TGTGCCAGCAGCTTTCAGGGGGGACTAGGGCAGCCCCAGCATTTT. Protein: CASSFQGGLGQPQHF. The whole variable domain, remainder taken from reference TRBV7-8 and TRBJ1-5, is GAGVSQSPRYKVAKRGQDVALRCDPISGHVSLFWYQQALGQGPEFLTYFQNEAQLDKSGLPSDRFFAERPEGSVSTLKIQRTQQEDSAVYLCASSFQGGLGQPQHFGDGTRLSIL.

The chain carries TRBV5-1 and TRBJ1-6, with 7 bases matching TRBD1. CDR3 length: 16 amino acids. Germline CDR1 reads SGHRS; CDR2 reads YFSETQ. Germline trimming cut 2 bases from V and 7 bases from J; bases unmatched to any gene: 9. CDR3 region: CASSLRGLGENSPLHF. The CDR3 nucleotides are TGCGCCAGCAGCTTAAGGGGGCTAGGTGAAAATTCACCCCTCCACTTT.

The chain joins TRBV10-2 to TRBJ2-1, with D tentatively TRBD2 (5 bases). The CDR3 covers 18 residues. Germline-derived CDR1 and CDR2 are WSHSY and SAAADI. V lost 7 bases to trimming and J lost 0 bases, with 22 bases between them. CDR3 region: CASIQTRIRSSSYNEQFF. DNA of the CDR3: TGCGCCAGCATCCAAACTAGGATCAGATCAAGCTCCTACAATGAGCAGTTCTTC.

In its sample, this clone was seen a few times. The V gene is TRBV4-1, the J gene TRBJ2-7; D perhaps matches TRBD2 (5 bases). Germline V gene sequence: CDR1 MGHRA, CDR2 YSYEKL. With 0 bases removed from V and 7 bases from J, the gap between germline ends came to 10 bases. This CDR3 region has 13 residues. The CDR3: CASSQEIGVEQYF. CDR3 sequence (DNA): TGCGCCAGCAGCCAAGAGATCGGGGTAGAGCAGTACTTC.

The chain is built from TRBV21-1 and TRBJ1-2; the table gives TRBD1 as D, unverified against the DNA. TRBV21-1 is noted as a pseudogene. This CDR3 spans 15 amino acids. Here the CDR3 DNA reads TGTGCCAGCAGCTCCTCAGGTCCTCGCCGGTATGGCTACACCTTC. Protein sequence: CASSSSGPRRYGYTF.

The rearrangement joins TRBV6-5 to TRBJ1-6; the match to TRBD1 covers 9 bases. The V segment lost 6 bases and the J segment 6 bases; nucleotides outside the gene matches: 0. The CDR3 has 13 residues. Per the germline V gene, CDR1 is MNHEY and CDR2 is SVGAGI. The CDR3 here is CASRDRGNSPLHF. CDR3 in DNA: TGTGCCAGCAGGGACAGGGGTAATTCACCCCTCCACTTT.

The V call is TRBV27, the J call TRBJ1-1, with a weak D call TRBD1 (6 bases). Germline CDR1 is MNHEY and CDR2 is SMNVEV (reference sequence). V lost 2 bases and J lost 2, with 12 bases in between. The CDR3 is 15 residues long. In DNA, the CDR3 is TGTGCCAGCAGTTTAAACAGGGTGGCCAACACTGAAGCTTTCTTT. Residues: CASSLNRVANTEAFF.

The gene calls are TRBV5-1 and TRBJ1-1; 12 bases are shared with TRBD1. The trim removed 5 bases at V and 6 bases at J, leaving 11 bases unmatched. Looked up from germline, CDR1 is SGHRS and CDR2 is YFSETQ. The CDR3 covers 16 residues. CDR3 protein: CASRGRSGQGASEAFF. The CDR3 DNA is TGCGCCAGCAGGGGTAGATCGGGACAGGGGGCATCTGAAGCTTTCTTT.

The rearrangement joins TRBV5-5 to TRBJ1-4; maybe TRBD1 (6 bases). CDR1 is SGHKS and CDR2 is YYEKEE in the germline V gene (reference sequence). V lost 4 bases, J lost 4 bases, and 14 bases lay in between. The CDR3 consists of 15 residues. The CDR3 sequence is CASSPRGTHNEKLFF. CDR3 coding DNA: TGTGCCAGCAGCCCCAGGGGCACCCATAATGAAAAACTGTTTTTT.

The chain combines TRBV7-3 with TRBJ2-1; 11 bases fit TRBD2. The V gene's germline CDR1 is SGHTA and CDR2 FQGTGA. Trimming cost V 3 bases and J 6 bases; bases outside gene matches: 7. This CDR3 region has 16 residues. CDR3 amino acids: CASSFGLAGGTNEQFF. The CDR3 DNA reads as TGTGCCAGCAGCTTTGGTCTAGCGGGAGGAACCAATGAGCAGTTCTTC.

The chain links TRBV10-2 to TRBJ2-5, with D tentatively TRBD2 (6 bases). Germline assignment: CDR1 WSHSY and CDR2 SAAADI. Trimming pared 3 bases from V and 5 bases from J, leaving 16 bases between. This CDR3 region has 15 residues. The CDR3 reads CASSEGASEGETQYF. The CDR3 nucleotides read TGCGCCAGCAGTGAAGGGGCTAGCGAAGGGGAGACCCAGTACTTC.